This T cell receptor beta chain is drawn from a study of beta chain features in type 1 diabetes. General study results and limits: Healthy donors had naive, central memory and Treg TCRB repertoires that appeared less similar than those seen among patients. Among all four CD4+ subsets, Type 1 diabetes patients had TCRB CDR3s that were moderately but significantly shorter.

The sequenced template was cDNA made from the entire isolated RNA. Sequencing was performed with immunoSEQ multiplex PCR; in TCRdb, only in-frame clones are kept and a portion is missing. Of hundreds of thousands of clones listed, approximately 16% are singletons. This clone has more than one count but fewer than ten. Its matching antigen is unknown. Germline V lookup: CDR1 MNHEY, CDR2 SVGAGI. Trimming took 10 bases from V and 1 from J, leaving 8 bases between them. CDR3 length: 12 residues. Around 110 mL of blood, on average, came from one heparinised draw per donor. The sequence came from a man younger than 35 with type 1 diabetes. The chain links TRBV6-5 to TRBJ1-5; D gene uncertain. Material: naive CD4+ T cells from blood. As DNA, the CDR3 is TGTGCCACCTCGAGGAGCAATCAGCCCCAGCATTTT. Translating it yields CATSRSNQPQHF.